Presented here are 4 T cell receptor beta chains from one specimen sequenced in a study of beta chain features in type 1 diabetes. The study reverse transcribed the entire isolated RNA, so it sequenced expressed TCRB transcripts. This table comes from immunoSEQ multiplex PCR, and its TCRdb copy is limited to in-frame clones, with some not included. The sample has around 300,000 clones; around 7.8% are singletons. The source material was central memory CD4+ T cells from blood. These receptors all stem from a woman aged 18 to 35 in good health.

The V call is TRBV19, the J call TRBJ2-3; D perhaps matches TRBD2 (5 bases). The CDR3 runs to 11 residues. Trimming removed 9 bases at V and 10 bases at J, with 14 bases between. Germline lookup yields CDR1 LNHDA and CDR2 SQIVND (reference sequence). The CDR3: CASGGNGAQYF. In DNA form, the CDR3 reads TGTGCCAGCGGAGGTAATGGGGCGCAGTATTTT.

This clone was counted between two and nine times. This sequence joins TRBV7-9 and TRBJ1-3, with a weak D call TRBD1 (5 bases). The CDR3 consists of 16 residues. With 5 bases removed from V and 0 bases from J, the gap between germline ends came to 14 bases. Germline V gene data show CDR1 as SEHNR and CDR2 as FQNEAQ (reference sequence). CDR3 sequence: CASSPGPQVSGNTIYF. In nucleotides, the CDR3 is TGTGCCAGCAGCCCGGGACCACAAGTCTCTGGAAACACCATATATTTT.

This clone was detected only a few times. This rearrangement joins TRBV7-6 to TRBJ2-6; TRBD1 agrees at 8 bases. CDR1 and CDR2 from the germline V gene are SGHVS and FNYEAQ. V dropped 5 bases and J dropped 3; count of bases not matched to a gene: 9. This CDR3 region has 17 residues. The CDR3: CASSLNPGGGGANVLTF. Written as DNA, the CDR3 is TGTGCCAGCAGCCTGAACCCAGGGGGCGGTGGGGCCAACGTCCTGACTTTC.

There are a few counts of this clone. The chain couples TRBV2 to TRBJ2-5; TRBD2 matches at 10 bases. The J segment lost 0 bases and the V segment lost 9 bases, leaving 4 bases of the junction unmatched. The CDR3 spans 14 residues. Germline CDR1 and CDR2: SNHLY and FYNNEI. The CDR3: CASNLAGDQETQYF. CDR3 sequence (DNA): TGTGCCAGTAACCTAGCGGGGGACCAAGAGACCCAGTACTTC.